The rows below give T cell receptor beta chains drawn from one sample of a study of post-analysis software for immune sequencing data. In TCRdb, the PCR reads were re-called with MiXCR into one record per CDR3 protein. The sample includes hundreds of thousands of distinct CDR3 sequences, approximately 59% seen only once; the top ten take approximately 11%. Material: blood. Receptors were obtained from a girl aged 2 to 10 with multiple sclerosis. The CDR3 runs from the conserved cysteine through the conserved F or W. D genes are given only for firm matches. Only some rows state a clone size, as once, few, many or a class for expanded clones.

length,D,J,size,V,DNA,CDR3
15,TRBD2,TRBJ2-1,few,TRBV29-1,TGCAGCGTTGAACCTAGACCGGGGGGGTCGAGTGAGCAGTTCTTC,CSVEPRPGGSSEQFF
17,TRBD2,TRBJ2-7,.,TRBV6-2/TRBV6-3,TGTGCCAGCAGCTTTATACCGGGACTAGCGGGAGCACTCGAGCAGTACTTC,CASSFIPGLAGALEQYF
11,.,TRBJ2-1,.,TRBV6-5,TGTGCCAGCAGTTACCGAACTGTGTGGTTCTTC,CASSYRTVWFF
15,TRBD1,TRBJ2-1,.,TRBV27,TGTGCCAGCAGTCTAAACAGGGGCCTCTACAATGAGCAGTTCTTC,CASSLNRGLYNEQFF
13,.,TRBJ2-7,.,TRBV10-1,TGCGCCAGCAGTGAAGGAGGTAGGGACGAGCAGTACTTC,CASSEGGRDEQYF
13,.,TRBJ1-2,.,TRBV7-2,TGTGCCAGCAGCTTAGCAGGGATCGATGGCTACACCTTC,CASSLAGIDGYTF
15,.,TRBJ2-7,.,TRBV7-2,TGTGCCAGCAGCTCCCTGGACAGCAGCTCCTACGAGCAGTACTTC,CASSSLDSSSYEQYF
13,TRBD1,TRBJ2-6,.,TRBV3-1,TGTGCCAGCGGACCAGACAGGGTCAACGTCCTGACTTTC,CASGPDRVNVLTF
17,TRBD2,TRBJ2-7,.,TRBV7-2,TGTGCCAGCAGCCCCCATGTCTCTAGCGGGAGCTCCTACGAGCAGTACTTC,CASSPHVSSGSSYEQYF
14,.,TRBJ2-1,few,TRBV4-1,TGCGCCAGCAGCCAAGTTGCGGTTGGTGATGAGCAGTTCTTC,CASSQVAVGDEQFF
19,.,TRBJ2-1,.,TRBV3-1,TGTGCCAGCAGCTCACGAGGAGGGCATTCCGGGGAGAGATACAATGAGCAGTTCTTC,CASSSRGGHSGERYNEQFF
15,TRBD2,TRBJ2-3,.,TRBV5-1,TGCGCCAGCAGCTTGGATGGACTAGTGGGAGATACGCAGTATTTT,CASSLDGLVGDTQYF
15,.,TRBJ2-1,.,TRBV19,TGTGCCAGTAGTATAGTGGGCGGGTCCGGATCTGAGCAGTTCTTC,CASSIVGGSGSEQFF
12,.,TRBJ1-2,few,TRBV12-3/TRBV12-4,TGTGCCAGCACCTTACTAGACTATGGCTACACCTTC,CASTLLDYGYTF
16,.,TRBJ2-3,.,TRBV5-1,TGCGCCAGCAGCTTATCCAACAGCCATAGCACAGATACGCAGTATTTT,CASSLSNSHSTDTQYF
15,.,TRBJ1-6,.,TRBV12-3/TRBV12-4,TGTGCCAACAGTCCCGGGGACCCCTATAATTCACCCCTCCACTTT,CANSPGDPYNSPLHF
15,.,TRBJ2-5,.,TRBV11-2,TGTGCCAGCAGCTTAGCCCCCTCCCCACAAGAGACCCAGTACTTC,CASSLAPSPQETQYF
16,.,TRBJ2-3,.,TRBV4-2,TGTGCCAGCAGCCAAGATCGGAGCACCACAACAGATACGCAGTATTTT,CASSQDRSTTTDTQYF
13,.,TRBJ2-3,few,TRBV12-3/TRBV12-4,TGTGCCAGCAGTTTAGGTCTCCCAGATACGCAGTATTTT,CASSLGLPDTQYF
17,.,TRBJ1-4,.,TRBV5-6,TGTGCCAGCAGCTGGGGGGGCACCGGTGCAACTAATGAAAAACTGTTTTTT,CASSWGGTGATNEKLFF
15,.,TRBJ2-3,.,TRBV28,TGTGTCAGCAGTTTAATTCAGGGAAACACAGATACGCAGTATTTT,CVSSLIQGNTDTQYF
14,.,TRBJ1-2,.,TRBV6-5,TGTGCCAGCAGCCCTGGACAGCCTGCGTATGGCTACACCTTC,CASSPGQPAYGYTF
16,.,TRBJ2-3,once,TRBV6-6,TGTGCCAGCAGTTGGCACCCGAGGGGGGGTTCAGATACGCAGTATTTT,CASSWHPRGGSDTQYF
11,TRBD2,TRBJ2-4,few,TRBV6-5,TGTGCCAGCAGTTACGGGCGGGAGCAGTACTTC,CASSYGREQYF
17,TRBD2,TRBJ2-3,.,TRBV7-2,TGTGCCAGCAGCTCCCCGTCGGGGGGTCCTAGCACAGATACGCAGTATTTT,CASSSPSGGPSTDTQYF
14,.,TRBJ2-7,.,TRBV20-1,TGCAGTGCTAGTTCCGGGGACATGCGTCGAACCCAGTACTTC,CSASSGDMRRTQYF
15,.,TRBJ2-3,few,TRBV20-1,TGCAGTGCTAGGGCCGGGACTTATCCCACAGATACGCAGTATTTT,CSARAGTYPTDTQYF
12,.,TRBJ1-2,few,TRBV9,TGTGCCGGCAGTACGACTTATCATGGCTACACCTTC,CAGSTTYHGYTF
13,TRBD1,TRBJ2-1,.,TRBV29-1,TGCAGCGTTGAACGACAGGGGGGGAATGAGCAGTTCTTC,CSVERQGGNEQFF
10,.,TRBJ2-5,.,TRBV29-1,TGCAGCGCCGCGGTGGAGACCCAGTACTTC,CSAAVETQYF
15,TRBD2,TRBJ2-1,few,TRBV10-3,TGTGCCATCAGTGAGTCCGGGAGGGCCTACAATGAGCAGTTCTTC,CAISESGRAYNEQFF
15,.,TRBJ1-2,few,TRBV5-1,TGCGCCAGCAGCTTGGTTCTCGGAAATTCCCATGGCTACACCTTC,CASSLVLGNSHGYTF
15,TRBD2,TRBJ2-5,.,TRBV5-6,TGTGCCAGCAGCGCAACTAGCGGGGGCCAAGAGACCCAGTACTTC,CASSATSGGQETQYF
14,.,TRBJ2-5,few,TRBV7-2,TGTGCCAGCAGCTTAGCGTGGGGTGGGGAGACCCAGTACTTC,CASSLAWGGETQYF
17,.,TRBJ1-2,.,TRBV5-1,TGCGCCAGCAGCCCTGGTTTGGGGGAAGGAGTACACTATGGCTACACCTTC,CASSPGLGEGVHYGYTF
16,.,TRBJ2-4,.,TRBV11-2,TGTGCCAGCAGCCCCTTGAGAACCTTAGCCAAAAACATTCAGTACTTC,CASSPLRTLAKNIQYF
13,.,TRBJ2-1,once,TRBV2,TGTGCCAGCGGGAACGCAGGGGTCCGTGAGCAGTTCTTC,CASGNAGVREQFF
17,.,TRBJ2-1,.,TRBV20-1,TGCAGTGCTACTTTTGGGGGCACTACCACCCCGTACAATGAGCAGTTCTTC,CSATFGGTTTPYNEQFF
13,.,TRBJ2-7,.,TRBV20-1,TGCAGTGCTAGACCACACCAGGACTACGAGCAGTACTTC,CSARPHQDYEQYF
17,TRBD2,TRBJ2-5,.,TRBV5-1,TGCGCCAGCAGCTTGGGGGGGACTAGCGGCACTGGTGAGACCCAGTACTTC,CASSLGGTSGTGETQYF
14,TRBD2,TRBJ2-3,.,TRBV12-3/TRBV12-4,TGTGCCAGCAGGGGGACTAGCGGGGGAGATACGCAGTATTTT,CASRGTSGGDTQYF
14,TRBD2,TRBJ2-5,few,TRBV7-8,TGTGCCACCTTAGCGGGGGGGCCCCGGGAGACCCAGTACTTC,CATLAGGPRETQYF
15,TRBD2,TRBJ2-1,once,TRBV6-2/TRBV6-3,TGTGCCAGCAGTTATCTTGGCGGGAGGCAGGGTGAGCAGTTCTTC,CASSYLGGRQGEQFF